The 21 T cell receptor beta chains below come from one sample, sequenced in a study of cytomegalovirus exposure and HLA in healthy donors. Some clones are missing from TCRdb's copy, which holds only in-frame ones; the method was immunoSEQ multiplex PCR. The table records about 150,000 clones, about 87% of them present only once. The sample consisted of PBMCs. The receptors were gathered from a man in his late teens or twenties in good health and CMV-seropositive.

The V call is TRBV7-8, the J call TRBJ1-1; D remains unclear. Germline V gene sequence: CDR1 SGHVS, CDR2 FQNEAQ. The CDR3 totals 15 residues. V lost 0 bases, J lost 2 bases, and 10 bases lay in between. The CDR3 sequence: CASSLAVFSNTEAFF. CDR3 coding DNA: TGTGCCAGCAGCTTAGCAGTTTTCAGTAACACTGAAGCTTTCTTT.

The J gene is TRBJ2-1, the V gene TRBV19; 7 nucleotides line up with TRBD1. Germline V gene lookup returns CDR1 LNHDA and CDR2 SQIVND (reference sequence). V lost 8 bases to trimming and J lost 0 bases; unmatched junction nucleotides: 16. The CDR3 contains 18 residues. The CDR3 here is CASPGGHVWPFSYNEQFF. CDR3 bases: TGTGCCAGTCCAGGGGGTCACGTTTGGCCATTCTCCTACAATGAGCAGTTCTTC.

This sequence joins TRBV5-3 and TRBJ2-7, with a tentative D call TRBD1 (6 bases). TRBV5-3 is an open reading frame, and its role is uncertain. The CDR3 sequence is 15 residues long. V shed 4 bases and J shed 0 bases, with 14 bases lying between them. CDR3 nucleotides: TGTGCCAGAAGCCCGCCAGGGGAAAGCTCCTACGAGCAGTACTTC. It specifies CARSPPGESSYEQYF.

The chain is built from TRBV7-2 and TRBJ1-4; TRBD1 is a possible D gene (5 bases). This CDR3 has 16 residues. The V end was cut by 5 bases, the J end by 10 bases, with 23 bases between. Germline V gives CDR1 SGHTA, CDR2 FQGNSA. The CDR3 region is CASSLHRQSVGVKLFF. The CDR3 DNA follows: TGTGCCAGCAGCCTCCACCGACAGTCCGTCGGTGTAAAACTGTTTTTT.

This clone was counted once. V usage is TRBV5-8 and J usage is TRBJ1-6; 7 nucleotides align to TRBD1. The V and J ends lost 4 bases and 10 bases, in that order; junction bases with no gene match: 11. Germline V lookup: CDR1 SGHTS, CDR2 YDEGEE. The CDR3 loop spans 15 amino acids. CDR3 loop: CASSRPGQLWSPLHF. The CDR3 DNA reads TGTGCCAGCAGCCGGCCGGGACAGTTATGGTCACCCCTCCACTTT. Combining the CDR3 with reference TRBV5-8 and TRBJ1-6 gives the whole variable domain EAGVTQSPTHLIKTRGQQATLRCSPISGHTSVYWYQQALGLGLQFLLWYDEGEERNRGNFPPRFSGRQFPNYSSELNVNALELEDSALYLCASSRPGQLWSPLHFGNGTRLTVT.

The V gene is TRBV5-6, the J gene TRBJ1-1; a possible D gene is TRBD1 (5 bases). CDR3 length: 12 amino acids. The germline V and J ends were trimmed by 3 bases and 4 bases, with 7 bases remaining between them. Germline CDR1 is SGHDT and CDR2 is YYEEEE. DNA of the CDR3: TGTGCCAGCAGCTCCCAGGGCACTGAAGCTTTCTTT. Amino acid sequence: CASSSQGTEAFF.

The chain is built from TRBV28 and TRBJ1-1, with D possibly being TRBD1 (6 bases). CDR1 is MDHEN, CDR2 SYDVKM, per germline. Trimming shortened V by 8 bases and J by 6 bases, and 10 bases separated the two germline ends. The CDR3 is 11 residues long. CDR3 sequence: CASGYRAEAFF. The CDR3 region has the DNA TGTGCCAGCGGATACAGGGCTGAAGCTTTCTTT.

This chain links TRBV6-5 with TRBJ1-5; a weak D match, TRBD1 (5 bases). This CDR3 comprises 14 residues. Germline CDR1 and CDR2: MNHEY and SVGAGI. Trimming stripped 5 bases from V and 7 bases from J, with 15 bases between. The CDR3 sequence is CASSIRQSWQPQHF. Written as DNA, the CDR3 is TGTGCCAGCAGTATTCGACAGTCTTGGCAGCCCCAGCATTTT.

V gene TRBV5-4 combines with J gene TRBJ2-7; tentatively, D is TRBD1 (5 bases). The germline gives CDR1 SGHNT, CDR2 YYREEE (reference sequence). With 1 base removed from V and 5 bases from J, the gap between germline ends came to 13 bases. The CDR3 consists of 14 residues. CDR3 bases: TGTGCCAGCAGCTTGTCGAATACAGGCCACGAGCAGTACTTC. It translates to CASSLSNTGHEQYF.

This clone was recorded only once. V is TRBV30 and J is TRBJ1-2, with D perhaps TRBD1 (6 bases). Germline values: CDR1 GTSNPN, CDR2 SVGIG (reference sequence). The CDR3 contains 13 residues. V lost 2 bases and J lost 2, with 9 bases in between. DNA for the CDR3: TGTGCCTGGAGTCCAACAGGGAACTATGGCTACACCTTC. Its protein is CAWSPTGNYGYTF.

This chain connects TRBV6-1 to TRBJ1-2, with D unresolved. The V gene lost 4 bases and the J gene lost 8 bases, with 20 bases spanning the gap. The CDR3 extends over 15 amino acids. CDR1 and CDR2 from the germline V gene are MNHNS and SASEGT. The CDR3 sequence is CASSAPDRIAGGYTF. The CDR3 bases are TGTGCCAGCAGTGCGCCTGATAGGATTGCCGGGGGCTACACCTTC.

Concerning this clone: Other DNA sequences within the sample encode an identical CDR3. The CDR3 here is CASSLGGYNEQFF. CDR3 in DNA: TGTGCCAGCAGCTTAGGAGGGTACAATGAGCAGTTCTTC. The chain uses TRBV11-2 and TRBJ2-1; a possible D gene is TRBD2 (5 bases). Trimming took off 1 base at V and 4 bases at J, with 5 bases between the two ends. CDR3 length: 13 amino acids. The germline V gene has CDR1 SGHAT and CDR2 FQNNGV.

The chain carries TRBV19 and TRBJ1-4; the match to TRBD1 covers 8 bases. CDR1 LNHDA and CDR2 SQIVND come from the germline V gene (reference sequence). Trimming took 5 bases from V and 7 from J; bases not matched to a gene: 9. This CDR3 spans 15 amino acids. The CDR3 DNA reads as TGTGCCAGTAGTCTCCCGGACAGGGAGGGTGAAAAACTGTTTTTT. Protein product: CASSLPDREGEKLFF.

The CDR3 nucleotides read TGTGCCAGCAGCTTAGGGCTTCTCTCCTCCTACGAGCAGTACTTC. This encodes CASSLGLLSSYEQYF. This chain uses TRBV11-1 with TRBJ2-7; D gene uncertain. Between the trimmed V and J ends, which lost 1 base and 0 bases, there was a span of 10 bases. Germline V CDR1 and CDR2: SGHAT, FQDESV (reference sequence). The CDR3 runs 15 residues.

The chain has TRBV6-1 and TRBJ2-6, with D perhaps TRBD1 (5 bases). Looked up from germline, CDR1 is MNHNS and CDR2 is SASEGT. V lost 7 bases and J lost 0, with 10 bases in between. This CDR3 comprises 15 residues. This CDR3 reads CASTQTDSGANVLTF. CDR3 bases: TGTGCCAGCACTCAGACAGACTCTGGGGCCAACGTCCTGACTTTC.

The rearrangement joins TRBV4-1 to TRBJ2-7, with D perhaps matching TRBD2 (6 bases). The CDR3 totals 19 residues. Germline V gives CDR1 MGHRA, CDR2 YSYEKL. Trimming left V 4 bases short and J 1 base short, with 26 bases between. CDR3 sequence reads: CASSLHRGTLEMKSYEQYF. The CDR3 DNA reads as TGCGCCAGCAGCCTGCATAGAGGGACTCTCGAAATGAAGTCCTACGAGCAGTACTTC.

The CDR3 loop is CASSLSISAGYNSPLHF. The CDR3, as DNA: TGTGCCAGCAGTTTATCGATATCGGCAGGGTATAATTCACCCCTCCACTTT. This rearrangement joins TRBV27 to TRBJ1-6, with D maybe TRBD1 (5 bases). Trimming removed 0 bases at V and 4 bases at J, with 13 bases between. The CDR3 runs to 17 residues. CDR1 is MNHEY and CDR2 is SMNVEV in the germline V gene (reference sequence).

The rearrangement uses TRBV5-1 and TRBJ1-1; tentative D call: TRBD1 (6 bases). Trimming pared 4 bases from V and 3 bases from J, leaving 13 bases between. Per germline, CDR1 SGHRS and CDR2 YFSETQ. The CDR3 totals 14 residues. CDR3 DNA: TGCGCCAGCAGCAATGACAGGTTGGACACTGAAGCTTTCTTT. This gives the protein CASSNDRLDTEAFF.

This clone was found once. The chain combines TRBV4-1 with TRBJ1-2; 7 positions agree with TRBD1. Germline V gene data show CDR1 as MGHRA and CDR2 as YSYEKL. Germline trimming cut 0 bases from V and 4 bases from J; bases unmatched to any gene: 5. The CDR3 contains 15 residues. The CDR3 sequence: CASSQEQGRLYGYTF. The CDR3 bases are TGCGCCAGCAGCCAAGAACAGGGGCGGCTCTATGGCTACACCTTC.

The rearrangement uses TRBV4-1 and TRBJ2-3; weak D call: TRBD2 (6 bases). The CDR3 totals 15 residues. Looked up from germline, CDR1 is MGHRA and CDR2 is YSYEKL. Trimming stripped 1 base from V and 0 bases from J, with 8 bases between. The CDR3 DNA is TGCGCCAGCAGCCAAGCGGGGACTAGCACAGATACGCAGTATTTT. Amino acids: CASSQAGTSTDTQYF.

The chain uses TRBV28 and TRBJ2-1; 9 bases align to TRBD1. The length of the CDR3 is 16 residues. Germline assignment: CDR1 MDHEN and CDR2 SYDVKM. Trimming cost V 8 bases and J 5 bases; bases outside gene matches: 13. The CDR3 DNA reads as TGTGCCAGCCGAGGATCCGGGACAGGGAAAAACAATGAGCAGTTCTTC. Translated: CASRGSGTGKNNEQFF.